This passage covers 4 T cell receptor beta chains from one sample sequenced in a study of cytomegalovirus exposure and HLA in healthy donors. 60 Vbeta and 13 Jbeta primers were used in PCR. Some clones are missing from TCRdb's copy, which holds only in-frame ones; the method was immunoSEQ multiplex PCR. The sample has some 200,000 clones, more than 75% seen once; the top ten hold roughly 2.6%. Sequencing was done on a sample of PBMCs. The source is a woman in her fifties or sixties in good health and CMV-seropositive.

The chain uses TRBV9 and TRBJ2-5; D is perhaps TRBD2 (5 bases). The J call may be in error: the DNA end matches TRBJ2-7 better. The CDR3 spans 16 residues. CDR1 is SGDLS, CDR2 YYNGEE, per germline. The CDR3 region is CASSGGFWSSSYEQYF. In nucleotides, the CDR3 is TGTGCCAGCAGCGGAGGGTTCTGGTCCAGCTCCTACGAGCAGTACTTC.

This chain links TRBV15 with TRBJ1-5; 11 bases match TRBD1. CDR3 length equals 20 residues. Germline CDR1 and CDR2: LNHNV and YYDKDF (reference sequence). The V and J ends lost 6 bases and 6 bases, in that order; junction bases with no gene match: 22. CDR3 sequence reads: CATRITTLVPGQGEVQPQHF. For the CDR3, the DNA is TGTGCCACCAGAATAACCACTTTAGTCCCGGGACAGGGGGAGGTTCAGCCCCAGCATTTT.

This rearrangement joins TRBV14 to TRBJ2-7; TRBD2 matches 7 bases. Germline V gene sequence: CDR1 SGHDN, CDR2 FVKESK. After removal of 2 bases from V and 7 bases from J, the junction contained 14 bases not matched to a gene. The CDR3 runs to 16 residues. The CDR3 spells CASSQNFGLVVGEQYF. Written as DNA, the CDR3 is TGTGCCAGCAGCCAAAACTTTGGACTAGTGGTGGGAGAGCAGTACTTC.

This chain joins TRBV12-5 and TRBJ2-5, with D possibly matching TRBD2 (7 bases). The CDR3 is 15 amino acids. V shed 1 base and J shed 5 bases, with 14 bases lying between them. In germline, CDR1 is LGHNT, CDR2 FRNRAP. As DNA, the CDR3 is TGTGCTAGTGGTTTGGGGGCCGGGGGGCCGGAGACCCAGTACTTC. As protein: CASGLGAGGPETQYF. Full variable domain (rest looked up from reference TRBV12-5 and TRBJ2-5): DARVTQTPRHKVTEMGQEVTMRCQPILGHNTVFWYRQTMMQGLELLAYFRNRAPLDDSGMPKDRFSAEMPDATLATLKIQPSEPRDSAVYFCASGLGAGGPETQYFGPGTRLLVL.